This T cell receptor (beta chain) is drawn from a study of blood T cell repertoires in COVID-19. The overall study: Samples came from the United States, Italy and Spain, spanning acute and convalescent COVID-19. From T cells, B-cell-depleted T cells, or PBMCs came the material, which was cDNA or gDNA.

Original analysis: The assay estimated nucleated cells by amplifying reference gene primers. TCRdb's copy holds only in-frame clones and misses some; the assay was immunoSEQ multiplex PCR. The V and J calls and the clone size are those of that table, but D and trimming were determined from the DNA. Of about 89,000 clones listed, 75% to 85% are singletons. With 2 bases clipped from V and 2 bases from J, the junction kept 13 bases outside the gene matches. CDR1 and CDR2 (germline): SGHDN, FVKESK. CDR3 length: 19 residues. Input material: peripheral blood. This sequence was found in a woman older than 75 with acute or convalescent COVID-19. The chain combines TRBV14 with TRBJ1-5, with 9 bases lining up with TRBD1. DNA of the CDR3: TGTGCCAGCAGCCAACCCCGGACAGGGGCCGATTCAGGCAATCAGCCCCAGCATTTT. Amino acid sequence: CASSQPRTGADSGNQPQHF.